Sequencing of this T cell receptor beta chain was carried out in a study of identical twins. TCRdb re-analysed the 5' RACE reads in MiXCR, keeping a single row per CDR3 protein. This table holds fewer than 800,000 distinct CDR3 sequences, under 8.5% found once. This clonotype appeared many times. The CDR3 loop spans 15 amino acids. Germline CDR1 and CDR2: MNHNS and SASEGT. J lost 3 bases, V lost 6 bases, and 9 bases had no gene match. This sample also belongs to another study, concerning yellow fever vaccine responses in identical twins.

The specimen sequenced was PBMCs. The chain recombines TRBV6-1 with TRBJ2-3; 7 bases fit TRBD2. The receptor's source is a woman in her late teens or twenties in good health. The CDR3 spells CASSLLAGATDTQYF. CDR3 in DNA: TGTGCCAGCAGCCTTCTGGCGGGAGCGACAGATACGCAGTATTTT.